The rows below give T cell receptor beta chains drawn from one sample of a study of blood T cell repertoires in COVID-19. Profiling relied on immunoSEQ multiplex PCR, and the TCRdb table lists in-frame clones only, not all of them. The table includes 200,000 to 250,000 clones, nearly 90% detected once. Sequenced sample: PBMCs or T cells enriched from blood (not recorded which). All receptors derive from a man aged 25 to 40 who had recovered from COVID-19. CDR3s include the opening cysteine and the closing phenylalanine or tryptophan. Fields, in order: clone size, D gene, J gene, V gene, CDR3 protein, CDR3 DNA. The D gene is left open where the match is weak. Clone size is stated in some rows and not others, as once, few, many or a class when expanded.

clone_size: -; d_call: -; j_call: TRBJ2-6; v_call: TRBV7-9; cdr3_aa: CASSLGEFSGANVLTF; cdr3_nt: TGTGCCAGCAGCTTAGGGGAGTTCTCTGGGGCCAACGTCCTGACTTTC
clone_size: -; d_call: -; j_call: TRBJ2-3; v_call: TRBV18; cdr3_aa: CASSPPRGLAFDTQYF; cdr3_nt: TGTGCCAGCTCACCACCGCGCGGGCTAGCTTTTGATACGCAGTATTTT
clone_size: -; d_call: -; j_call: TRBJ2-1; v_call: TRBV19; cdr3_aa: CASSIVSPYNEQFF; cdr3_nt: TGTGCCAGTAGTATAGTTAGTCCCTACAATGAGCAGTTCTTC
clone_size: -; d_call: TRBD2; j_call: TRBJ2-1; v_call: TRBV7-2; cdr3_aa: CASTWTSGGTNEQFF; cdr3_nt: TGTGCCAGCACCTGGACTAGCGGGGGGACCAATGAGCAGTTCTTC
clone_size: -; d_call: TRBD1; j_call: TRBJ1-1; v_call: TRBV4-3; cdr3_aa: CASSQDFLARQGNPEAFF; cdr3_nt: TGCGCCAGCAGCCAAGATTTTTTAGCGAGACAGGGGAATCCTGAAGCTTTCTTT
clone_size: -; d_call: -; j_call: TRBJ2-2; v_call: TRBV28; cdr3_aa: CASSSGGNTGELFF; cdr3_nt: TGTGCCAGCAGCTCCGGCGGGAACACCGGGGAGCTGTTTTTT
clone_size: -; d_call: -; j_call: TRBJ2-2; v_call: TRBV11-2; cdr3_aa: CASRHGDLITGELFF; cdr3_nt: TGTGCCAGCAGACACGGAGATCTGATCACCGGGGAGCTGTTTTTT
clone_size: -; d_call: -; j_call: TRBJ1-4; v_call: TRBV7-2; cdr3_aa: CASSLGGFNEKLFF; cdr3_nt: TGTGCCAGCAGCTTGGGGGGGTTTAATGAAAAACTGTTTTTT
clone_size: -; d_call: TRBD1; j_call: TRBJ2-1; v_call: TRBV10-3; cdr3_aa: CATLAAPGQGFNEQFF; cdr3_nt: TGTGCCACCCTGGCCGCTCCGGGACAGGGGTTTAATGAGCAGTTCTTC
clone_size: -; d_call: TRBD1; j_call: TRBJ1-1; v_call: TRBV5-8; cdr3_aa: CASSLDRGPTEAFF; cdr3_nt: TGTGCCAGCAGCCTGGACAGGGGGCCCACTGAAGCTTTCTTT
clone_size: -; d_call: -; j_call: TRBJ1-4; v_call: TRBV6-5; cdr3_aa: CASSIRGSEKLFF; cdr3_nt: TGTGCCAGCAGTATCCGGGGGAGTGAAAAACTGTTTTTT
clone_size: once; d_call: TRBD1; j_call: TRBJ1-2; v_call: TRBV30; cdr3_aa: CAWSMGQGVPTF; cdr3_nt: TGTGCCTGGAGTATGGGACAGGGGGTGCCTACCTTC
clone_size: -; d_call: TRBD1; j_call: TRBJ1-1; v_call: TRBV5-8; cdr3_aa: CASSRNRGRNTEAFF; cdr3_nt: TGTGCCAGCAGCCGAAACAGGGGTCGGAACACTGAAGCTTTCTTT
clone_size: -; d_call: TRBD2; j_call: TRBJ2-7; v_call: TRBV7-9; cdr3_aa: CASTGLAEYEQYF; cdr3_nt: TGTGCCAGCACCGGACTAGCGGAATACGAGCAGTACTTC
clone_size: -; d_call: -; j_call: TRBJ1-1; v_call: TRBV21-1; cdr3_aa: CASSKKIGETGETEAFF; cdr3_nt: TGTGCCAGCAGCAAAAAAATAGGTGAGACAGGGGAGACTGAAGCTTTCTTT
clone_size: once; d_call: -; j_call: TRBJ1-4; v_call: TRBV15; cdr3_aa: CATSRVGSANEKLFF; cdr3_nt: TGTGCCACCAGCAGAGTTGGCTCAGCTAATGAAAAACTGTTTTTT
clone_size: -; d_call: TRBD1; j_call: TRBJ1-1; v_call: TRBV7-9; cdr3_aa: CASSLPGQGGAEAFF; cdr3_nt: TGTGCCAGCAGCTTACCGGGACAGGGTGGCGCTGAAGCTTTCTTT
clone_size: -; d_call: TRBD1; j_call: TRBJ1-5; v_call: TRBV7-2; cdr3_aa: CASTLGTGPNQPQHF; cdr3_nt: TGTGCCAGCACACTAGGGACAGGGCCAAATCAGCCCCAGCATTTT
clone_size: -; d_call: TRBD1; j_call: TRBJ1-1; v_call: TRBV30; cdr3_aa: CAWSVWTGPTEAFF; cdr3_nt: TGTGCCTGGAGTGTGTGGACAGGGCCGACTGAAGCTTTCTTT
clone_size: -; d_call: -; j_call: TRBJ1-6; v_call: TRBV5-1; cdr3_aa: CASSLARDSPPHF; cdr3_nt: TGCGCCAGCAGCTTGGCACGGGACTCACCGCCCCACTTT
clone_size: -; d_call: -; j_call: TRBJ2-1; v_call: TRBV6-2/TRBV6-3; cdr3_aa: CASSWVGLAYNEQFF; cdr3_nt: TGTGCCAGCAGTTGGGTAGGACTTGCCTACAATGAGCAGTTCTTC
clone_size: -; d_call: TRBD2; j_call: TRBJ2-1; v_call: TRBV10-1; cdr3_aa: CASSGALKWTSGVNSNEQFF; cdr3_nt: TGCGCCAGCAGTGGAGCTCTAAAGTGGACTAGCGGGGTAAATAGCAATGAGCAGTTCTTC
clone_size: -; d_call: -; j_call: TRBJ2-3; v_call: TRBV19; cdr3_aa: CASSVRGFVDTQYF; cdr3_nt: TGTGCCAGTAGCGTTAGGGGGTTCGTAGATACGCAGTATTTT
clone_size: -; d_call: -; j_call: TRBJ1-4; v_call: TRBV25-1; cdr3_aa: CASSEFGGGTNEKLFF; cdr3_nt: TGTGCCAGCAGTGAATTCGGCGGGGGAACTAATGAAAAACTGTTTTTT
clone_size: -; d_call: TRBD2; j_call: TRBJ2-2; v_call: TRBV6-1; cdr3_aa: CASSVLRLAANTGELFF; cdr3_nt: TGTGCCAGCAGTGTACTTAGACTAGCGGCGAACACCGGGGAGCTGTTTTTT
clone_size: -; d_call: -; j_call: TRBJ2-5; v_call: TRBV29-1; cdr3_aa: CSVEDSFETQYF; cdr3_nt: TGCAGCGTTGAGGACAGTTTTGAGACCCAGTACTTC
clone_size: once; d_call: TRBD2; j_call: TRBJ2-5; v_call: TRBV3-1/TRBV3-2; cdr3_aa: CASSLGLAGALGGTQYF; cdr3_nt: TGTGCCAGCAGCCTTGGACTAGCGGGGGCCCTCGGAGGGACCCAGTACTTC
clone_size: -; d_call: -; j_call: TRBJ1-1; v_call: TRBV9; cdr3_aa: CASSVEGGTEAFF; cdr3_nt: TGTGCCAGCAGCGTAGAGGGGGGGACTGAAGCTTTCTTT
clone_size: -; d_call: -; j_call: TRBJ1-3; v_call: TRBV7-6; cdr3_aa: CASSLSGAGNTIYF; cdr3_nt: TGTGCCAGCAGCTTATCAGGGGCTGGAAACACCATATATTTT
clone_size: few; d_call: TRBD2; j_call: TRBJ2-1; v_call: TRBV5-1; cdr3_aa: CASSLSLAGDNEQFF; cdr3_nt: TGCGCCAGCAGCTTGTCACTAGCGGGGGACAATGAGCAGTTCTTC